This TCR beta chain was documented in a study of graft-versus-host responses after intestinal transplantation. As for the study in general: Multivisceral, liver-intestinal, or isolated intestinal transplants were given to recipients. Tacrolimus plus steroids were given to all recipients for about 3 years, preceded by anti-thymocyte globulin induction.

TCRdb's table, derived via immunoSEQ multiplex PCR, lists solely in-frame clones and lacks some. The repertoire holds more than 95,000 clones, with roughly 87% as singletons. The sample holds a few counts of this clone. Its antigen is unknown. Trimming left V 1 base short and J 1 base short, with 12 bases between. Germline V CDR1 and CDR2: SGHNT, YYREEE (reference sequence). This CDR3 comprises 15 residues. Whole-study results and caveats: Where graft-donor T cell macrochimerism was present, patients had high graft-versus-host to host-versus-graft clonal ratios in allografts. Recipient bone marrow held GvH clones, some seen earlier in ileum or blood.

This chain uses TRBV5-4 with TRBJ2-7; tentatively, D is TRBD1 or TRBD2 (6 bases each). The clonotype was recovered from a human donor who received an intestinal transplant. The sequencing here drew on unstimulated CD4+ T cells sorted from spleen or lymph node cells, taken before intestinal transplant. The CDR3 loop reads CASSLWGASSYEQYF. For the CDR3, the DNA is TGTGCCAGCAGCTTGTGGGGGGCTTCATCCTACGAGCAGTACTTC.